This is a list of T cell receptor beta chains from one sample in a study of cytomegalovirus exposure and HLA in healthy donors. Libraries were prepared by immunoSEQ multiplex PCR; TCRdb keeps only in-frame clonotypes and omits some of them. This table has about 190,000 clones, roughly 75% appearing once. The sample taken for sequencing was PBMCs. Source of these receptors: a man aged 30 to 45 in good health and CMV-seropositive. Each CDR3 is given with its conserved first and last residue. The D gene is left open where the match is weak. Clone size is not always given. Where it is, it says once, few, many or a class for expanded clones.

v_gene	j_gene	d_gene	abundance	CDR3aa	CDR3nt
TRBV6-5	TRBJ1-1	.	.	CASSSSLGMNTEAFF	TGTGCCAGCAGTTCTTCATTGGGCATGAACACTGAAGCTTTCTTT
TRBV9	TRBJ2-3	TRBD2	.	CASSVGSSGRLSTDTQYF	TGTGCCAGCAGCGTGGGTAGTAGCGGGAGGCTTAGCACAGATACGCAGTATTTT
TRBV5-4	TRBJ2-6	TRBD1	few	CASSPGQGVSGANVLTF	TGTGCCAGCAGCCCGGGACAGGGGGTGTCCGGGGCCAACGTCCTGACTTTC
TRBV5-1	TRBJ1-2	TRBD1	.	CASSTRQGLTYGYTF	TGCGCCAGCAGCACCCGACAGGGACTCACCTATGGCTACACCTTC
TRBV5-4	TRBJ2-7	TRBD1	.	CASRRDRDEQYF	TGTGCCAGCAGACGGGACAGGGACGAGCAGTACTTC
TRBV18	TRBJ1-5	TRBD1	.	CASSAQGENQPQHF	TGTGCCAGCTCAGCTCAGGGGGAAAATCAGCCCCAGCATTTT
TRBV7-2	TRBJ1-3	.	few	CASSSASSGNTIYF	TGTGCCAGCAGCTCTGCGAGCTCTGGAAACACCATATATTTT
TRBV7-2	TRBJ2-3	.	.	CASSLGPLAGGRDTQYF	TGTGCCAGCAGCTTAGGACCCCTTGCGGGTGGTAGAGATACGCAGTATTTT
TRBV19	TRBJ2-7	TRBD1	few	CASRGQGSADEQYF	TGTGCCAGTCGAGGACAGGGGAGTGCGGACGAGCAGTACTTC
TRBV4-1	TRBJ1-2	.	.	CASSQGAGLYGYTF	TGCGCCAGCAGCCAAGGGGCAGGGCTTTACGGCTACACCTTC